The rows below give T cell receptor beta chains drawn from one sample of a study of beta chain features in type 1 diabetes. Assay used: immunoSEQ multiplex PCR; TCRdb lists only in-frame clones, some missing. Of about 930,000 clones listed, 17% are singletons. What was sequenced was naive CD4+ T cells from blood. The source of these receptors is a woman in her late teens or twenties in good health. Both conserved end residues are part of each CDR3. Fields, in order: CDR3 length, V gene, J gene, CDR3 protein.

>14|TRBV7-9|TRBJ2-1
CASSLGGGGDEQFF
>13|TRBV28|TRBJ1-5
CASSQDSYQPQHF
>14|TRBV19|TRBJ1-1
CASSIVPPGDEAFF
>12|TRBV7-9|TRBJ2-5
CASSHGQGTQYF
>11|TRBV9|TRBJ2-1
CASSGENEQFF
>13|TRBV5-1|TRBJ2-1
CASSYPQVDEQFF
>15|TRBV4-1|TRBJ2-3
CASRRPGTSTDTQYF
>14|TRBV4-3|TRBJ2-7
CASSQGGRSYEQYF
>13|TRBV10-3|TRBJ2-5
CAISQRRQETQYF
>16|TRBV7-2|TRBJ1-5
CASSLSGGSGNQPQHF
>15|TRBV7-2|TRBJ1-1
CASSVDRYWNTEAFF
>13|TRBV7-8|TRBJ1-3
CASSTGSGNTIYF
>15|TRBV5-6|TRBJ2-2
CASTQLGQGPGELFF
>12|TRBV7-2|TRBJ2-1
CASGQPGLEQFF
>16|TRBV27|TRBJ2-1
CASSFARLAGGDEQFF
>15|TRBV10-2|TRBJ2-7
CASSSQRAGDDEQYF
>18|TRBV10-3|TRBJ2-1
CAISAGASGPSSYNEQFF
>14|TRBV19|TRBJ2-2
CASSRLRASGELFF
>14|TRBV5-4|TRBJ2-3
CASSPVGGTDTQYF
>15|TRBV4-2|TRBJ2-7
CASSPDRVSLYEQYF
>13|TRBV6-5|TRBJ2-1
CASGMYRSGEQFF
>14|TRBV7-9|TRBJ2-6
CASSSKGGNEVLTF
>17|TRBV28|TRBJ2-7
CASSLLLRGASSYEQYF
>15|TRBV2|TRBJ2-1
CASGSSGTGGNEQFF
>15|TRBV30|TRBJ2-5
CACPRGNVSKETQYF
>14|TRBV29-1|TRBJ1-2
CSVEDRGQYYGYTF